These T cell receptor beta chains were read from a single sample in a study of T cell responses to AZD1222 COVID-19 vaccine. Repertoires were generated with immunoSEQ multiplex PCR, while TCRdb's copy carries only in-frame clones and drops some. The table lists 85,000 to 100,000 clones, 86% of them singletons. This sample comprised peripheral blood, obtained on day 0 of AZD1222 vaccination. These receptors all come from an adult in good health. The CDR3 runs from the conserved cysteine through the conserved F or W. Fields, in order: V gene, J gene, clone size, D gene, CDR3 length, CDR3 DNA, CDR3 protein. A D gene is named only where the DNA matches it firmly. Size is omitted from some rows. Given values are once, few, many or a class for expanded clones.

v_gene: TRBV29-1; j_gene: TRBJ2-7; abundance: .; d_gene: .; len: 13; CDR3nt: TGCAGCGTTGTCCGTCACCCCCGGAACGAGCAGTACTTC; CDR3aa: CSVVRHPRNEQYF
v_gene: TRBV10-3; j_gene: TRBJ2-7; abundance: .; d_gene: TRBD2; len: 18; CDR3nt: TGTGCCATCAGTCCAAACCCCACTACTAGCGTTCAAAAACTGCGGCAGTACTTC; CDR3aa: CAISPNPTTSVQKLRQYF
v_gene: TRBV6-4; j_gene: TRBJ1-6; abundance: .; d_gene: TRBD1; len: 14; CDR3nt: TGTGCCAGCAGTAGACAGGGCTATAATTCACCCCTCCACTTT; CDR3aa: CASSRQGYNSPLHF
v_gene: TRBV5-1; j_gene: TRBJ1-6; abundance: few; d_gene: TRBD1; len: 21; CDR3nt: TGCGCCAGCAGCTTGTTTTCGGCGGCCGGTGTGTCAGGACAGGGGCGATCACCCCTCCACTTT; CDR3aa: CASSLFSAAGVSGQGRSPLHF
v_gene: TRBV6-6; j_gene: TRBJ1-1; abundance: few; d_gene: .; len: 11; CDR3nt: TGTGCCAGCAGAATGAACACTGAAGCTTTCTTT; CDR3aa: CASRMNTEAFF
v_gene: TRBV27; j_gene: TRBJ1-6; abundance: .; d_gene: TRBD1; len: 16; CDR3nt: TGTGCCAGCAGTTCGCCAATCCGGGACAGAAATTCACCCCTCCACTTT; CDR3aa: CASSSPIRDRNSPLHF
v_gene: TRBV19; j_gene: TRBJ1-5; abundance: .; d_gene: TRBD1; len: 14; CDR3nt: TGTGCCAGTAGTGAGGGACAGAGCGATCAGCCCCAGCATTTT; CDR3aa: CASSEGQSDQPQHF
v_gene: TRBV10-2; j_gene: TRBJ1-5; abundance: .; d_gene: .; len: 13; CDR3nt: TGCGCCAGCAGTGAGGGGGCACGCCAGCCCCAGCATTTT; CDR3aa: CASSEGARQPQHF
v_gene: TRBV7-2; j_gene: TRBJ1-2; abundance: .; d_gene: .; len: 12; CDR3nt: TGTGCCAGCAGCCCCTCCAACTATGGCTACACCTTC; CDR3aa: CASSPSNYGYTF
v_gene: TRBV5-6; j_gene: TRBJ2-7; abundance: few; d_gene: TRBD1; len: 13; CDR3nt: TGTGCCAGCAGCTTCGGGACAGAGTACGAGCAGTACTTC; CDR3aa: CASSFGTEYEQYF
v_gene: TRBV2; j_gene: TRBJ1-1; abundance: once; d_gene: .; len: 14; CDR3nt: TGTGCCAGCATTATCATGGGGGGGAAAACTGAAGCTTTCTTT; CDR3aa: CASIIMGGKTEAFF
v_gene: TRBV10-1; j_gene: TRBJ2-7; abundance: .; d_gene: TRBD2; len: 13; CDR3nt: TGCGCCAGCAGCAAGCGGGATTCCTACGAGCAGTACTTC; CDR3aa: CASSKRDSYEQYF
v_gene: TRBV19; j_gene: TRBJ2-3; abundance: .; d_gene: TRBD2; len: 16; CDR3nt: TGTGCCAGTAGCCGTCGGACTAGCGGAAACACAGATACGCAGTATTTT; CDR3aa: CASSRRTSGNTDTQYF
v_gene: TRBV29-1; j_gene: TRBJ1-2; abundance: once; d_gene: .; len: 14; CDR3nt: TGCAGCGTTGAGCCACAACGGTCTAACTATGGCTACACCTTC; CDR3aa: CSVEPQRSNYGYTF
v_gene: TRBV5-1; j_gene: TRBJ1-2; abundance: .; d_gene: .; len: 13; CDR3nt: TGCGCCAGCAAGGAGACAGCTGACTATGGCTACACCTTC; CDR3aa: CASKETADYGYTF
v_gene: TRBV7-3; j_gene: TRBJ2-2; abundance: .; d_gene: TRBD2; len: 16; CDR3nt: TGTGCCAGCAGCTTCACCAGCGGGAGTGGGACCGGGGAGCTGTTTTTT; CDR3aa: CASSFTSGSGTGELFF
v_gene: TRBV19; j_gene: TRBJ1-5; abundance: .; d_gene: TRBD1; len: 16; CDR3nt: TGTGCCAGTAGTAACCCCGGACAGGGTCGCAATCAGCCCCAGCATTTT; CDR3aa: CASSNPGQGRNQPQHF
v_gene: TRBV6-6; j_gene: TRBJ2-7; abundance: .; d_gene: .; len: 14; CDR3nt: TGTGCCAGCATGAGGTGGGGCAGCTCCTACGAGCAGTACTTC; CDR3aa: CASMRWGSSYEQYF
v_gene: TRBV6-5; j_gene: TRBJ1-2; abundance: .; d_gene: .; len: 16; CDR3nt: TGTGCCAGCAGTTACACCGGGGATGCGCCAACTCGTGGCTACACCTTC; CDR3aa: CASSYTGDAPTRGYTF
v_gene: TRBV6-5; j_gene: TRBJ1-2; abundance: few; d_gene: .; len: 15; CDR3nt: TGTGCCAGCAGCGAGGCCGGAGGGGGAGGCTATGGCTACACCTTC; CDR3aa: CASSEAGGGGYGYTF
v_gene: TRBV30; j_gene: TRBJ1-2; abundance: .; d_gene: TRBD1; len: 17; CDR3nt: TGTGCCTGGAGTCAATGGAGCGGAGCCGGGACAGACTATGGCTACACCTTC; CDR3aa: CAWSQWSGAGTDYGYTF
v_gene: TRBV5-1; j_gene: TRBJ2-2; abundance: .; d_gene: TRBD1; len: 14; CDR3nt: TGCGCCAGCAGCCTCGGGACAGGGACCGGGGAGCTGTTTTTT; CDR3aa: CASSLGTGTGELFF
v_gene: TRBV7-8; j_gene: TRBJ2-1; abundance: .; d_gene: TRBD2; len: 15; CDR3nt: TGTGCCAGCAGCGGACGACTAGCGCGACCTAATGAGCAGTTCTTC; CDR3aa: CASSGRLARPNEQFF
v_gene: TRBV5-4; j_gene: TRBJ1-1; abundance: .; d_gene: .; len: 16; CDR3nt: TGTGCCAGCAGCTTGGCGGTCGCGGGGCGGAACACTGAAGCTTTCTTT; CDR3aa: CASSLAVAGRNTEAFF
v_gene: TRBV3-1/TRBV3-2; j_gene: TRBJ1-1; abundance: once; d_gene: TRBD1; len: 14; CDR3nt: TGTGCCAGCAGCCAACTAGACAGGGGCACTGAAGCTTTCTTT; CDR3aa: CASSQLDRGTEAFF
v_gene: TRBV19; j_gene: TRBJ1-1; abundance: .; d_gene: .; len: 12; CDR3nt: TGTGCCAGTAGTATGAGGGACACTGAAGCTTTCTTT; CDR3aa: CASSMRDTEAFF
v_gene: TRBV5-5; j_gene: TRBJ2-1; abundance: .; d_gene: .; len: 17; CDR3nt: TGTGCCAGCACCTACTCCAACTTCCGACAGTTTTACAATGAGCAGTTCTTC; CDR3aa: CASTYSNFRQFYNEQFF
v_gene: TRBV7-2; j_gene: TRBJ1-3; abundance: .; d_gene: .; len: 14; CDR3nt: TGTGCCAGCAGCCCTACAGGGTCTGGAAACACCATATATTTT; CDR3aa: CASSPTGSGNTIYF
v_gene: TRBV4-2; j_gene: TRBJ2-7; abundance: .; d_gene: .; len: 15; CDR3nt: TGTGCCAGCAGCCAGCCACAGGGTTCGGGGGAGGAGCAGTACTTC; CDR3aa: CASSQPQGSGEEQYF
v_gene: TRBV11-2; j_gene: TRBJ2-2; abundance: once; d_gene: TRBD2; len: 16; CDR3nt: TGTGCCAGCAGCTGGGGGGTGAGACTAGCGTCCGGGGAGCTGTTTTTT; CDR3aa: CASSWGVRLASGELFF
v_gene: TRBV6-6; j_gene: TRBJ1-2; abundance: .; d_gene: .; len: 14; CDR3nt: TGTGCCAGCAGCCCCGGGGGAGCGGAGGCGGGCTACACCTTC; CDR3aa: CASSPGGAEAGYTF
v_gene: TRBV29-1; j_gene: TRBJ2-1; abundance: medium-sized; d_gene: .; len: 14; CDR3nt: TGCAGCGCAATTGCCCTCGGATTCTACAATGAGCAGTTCTTC; CDR3aa: CSAIALGFYNEQFF
v_gene: TRBV5-5; j_gene: TRBJ2-5; abundance: .; d_gene: TRBD2; len: 16; CDR3nt: TGTGCCAGCAGCTTGGGAGGTCTAGCGGGAGTTGAGACCCAGTACTTC; CDR3aa: CASSLGGLAGVETQYF
v_gene: TRBV3-1/TRBV3-2; j_gene: TRBJ1-2; abundance: .; d_gene: TRBD1; len: 16; CDR3nt: TGTGCCAGCAGCCATGACAGGGGGGGAACTCTCTATGGCTACACCTTC; CDR3aa: CASSHDRGGTLYGYTF
v_gene: TRBV6-5; j_gene: TRBJ2-2; abundance: once; d_gene: .; len: 15; CDR3nt: TGTGCCAGCAGTTACGAGGGATTTTCCGCCGGGGAGCTGTTTTTT; CDR3aa: CASSYEGFSAGELFF
v_gene: TRBV18; j_gene: TRBJ1-6; abundance: .; d_gene: TRBD1; len: 14; CDR3nt: TGTGCCAGCTCACTTACAGGGGACAATTCACCCCTCCACTTT; CDR3aa: CASSLTGDNSPLHF
v_gene: TRBV3-1/TRBV3-2; j_gene: TRBJ2-5; abundance: .; d_gene: .; len: 13; CDR3nt: TGTGCCAGCAGCCAGTGGGGGGAAGAGACCCAGTACTTC; CDR3aa: CASSQWGEETQYF
v_gene: TRBV7-9; j_gene: TRBJ1-2; abundance: .; d_gene: .; len: 13; CDR3nt: TGTGCCAGCAGCCCCTCAGGAAGGAATGGCTACACCTTC; CDR3aa: CASSPSGRNGYTF
v_gene: TRBV5-1; j_gene: TRBJ2-1; abundance: .; d_gene: TRBD1; len: 16; CDR3nt: TGCGCCAGCAGCTTGTCTTTTGCAGGGGGTGGCAATGAGCAGTTCTTC; CDR3aa: CASSLSFAGGGNEQFF
v_gene: TRBV11-2; j_gene: TRBJ2-2; abundance: .; d_gene: .; len: 14; CDR3nt: TGTGCCAGCAGCTTAGTGCCAGGTCCCGGGGAGCTGTTTTTT; CDR3aa: CASSLVPGPGELFF
v_gene: TRBV2; j_gene: TRBJ2-3; abundance: .; d_gene: .; len: 15; CDR3nt: TGTGCCAGCGTTACGAACGGGATCCCCACAGATACGCAGTATTTT; CDR3aa: CASVTNGIPTDTQYF
v_gene: TRBV6-6; j_gene: TRBJ1-5; abundance: once; d_gene: TRBD1; len: 16; CDR3nt: TGTGCCAGCAGTAACAGCACAGGGGGTTTTTCTCAGCCCCAGCATTTT; CDR3aa: CASSNSTGGFSQPQHF
v_gene: TRBV28; j_gene: TRBJ2-7; abundance: .; d_gene: .; len: 13; CDR3nt: TGTGCCAGCAGTTTAGGACAGCACTACGAGCAGTACTTC; CDR3aa: CASSLGQHYEQYF
v_gene: TRBV4-1; j_gene: TRBJ2-7; abundance: .; d_gene: .; len: 14; CDR3nt: TGCGCCAGCAGCCCCGGGACTTCCGACTACGAGCAGTACTTC; CDR3aa: CASSPGTSDYEQYF
v_gene: TRBV15; j_gene: TRBJ1-2; abundance: .; d_gene: TRBD1; len: 14; CDR3nt: TGTGCCACCAGCAGAGATCTAACAGGGGGATGGCACACCTTC; CDR3aa: CATSRDLTGGWHTF
v_gene: TRBV2; j_gene: TRBJ1-3; abundance: .; d_gene: .; len: 18; CDR3nt: TGTGCCAGCAGTGTCAATTCCGACAGCCACTTCTCTGGAAACACCATATATTTT; CDR3aa: CASSVNSDSHFSGNTIYF
v_gene: TRBV30; j_gene: TRBJ1-6; abundance: .; d_gene: .; len: 13; CDR3nt: TGTGCCTGGAGCAGCAACTATAATTCACCCCTCCACTTT; CDR3aa: CAWSSNYNSPLHF
v_gene: TRBV7-2; j_gene: TRBJ1-2; abundance: .; d_gene: TRBD1; len: 14; CDR3nt: TGTGCCAGCAGCCCTAATAGACAGGGCCCTGGCTACACCTTC; CDR3aa: CASSPNRQGPGYTF
v_gene: TRBV4-1; j_gene: TRBJ1-6; abundance: .; d_gene: .; len: 14; CDR3nt: TGCGCCAGCAGCCAAGGACAGTCTAATTCACCCCTCCACTTT; CDR3aa: CASSQGQSNSPLHF
v_gene: TRBV5-1; j_gene: TRBJ1-4; abundance: .; d_gene: .; len: 15; CDR3nt: TGCGCCAGCAGCTTGTACGGTGCAACTAATGAAAAACTGTTTTTT; CDR3aa: CASSLYGATNEKLFF
v_gene: TRBV27; j_gene: TRBJ1-2; abundance: .; d_gene: .; len: 13; CDR3nt: TGTGCCAGCAGTTGGGACTCCTCAGGCGGCTACACCTTC; CDR3aa: CASSWDSSGGYTF
v_gene: TRBV7-2; j_gene: TRBJ2-7; abundance: .; d_gene: .; len: 14; CDR3nt: TGTGCCAGCAGCTTAGGGGGGCTGGTCGGGGAGCAGTACTTC; CDR3aa: CASSLGGLVGEQYF
v_gene: TRBV22-1; j_gene: TRBJ2-7; abundance: .; d_gene: .; len: 11; CDR3nt: TGTCCTGGGAGCCCAGGGTGGGAGCAGTACTTC; CDR3aa: CPGSPGWEQYF
v_gene: TRBV19; j_gene: TRBJ1-2; abundance: .; d_gene: .; len: 16; CDR3nt: TGTGCCAGTAGTAAGTCGGCGGGGGCACCGGGATATGGCTACACCTTC; CDR3aa: CASSKSAGAPGYGYTF
v_gene: TRBV6-5; j_gene: TRBJ1-5; abundance: .; d_gene: .; len: 12; CDR3nt: TGTGCCAGCAGTTACGAGGCGGGGCCCCAGCATTTT; CDR3aa: CASSYEAGPQHF
v_gene: TRBV5-1; j_gene: TRBJ1-2; abundance: .; d_gene: .; len: 14; CDR3nt: TGCGCCAGCAGCCCCGGTGGGGGGGGCACTGGCTACACCTTC; CDR3aa: CASSPGGGGTGYTF
v_gene: TRBV7-2; j_gene: TRBJ1-4; abundance: .; d_gene: .; len: 13; CDR3nt: TGTGCCAGCAGCTCCAGCGGGGGTGAAAAACTGTTTTTT; CDR3aa: CASSSSGGEKLFF
v_gene: TRBV5-5; j_gene: TRBJ2-7; abundance: once; d_gene: TRBD2; len: 15; CDR3nt: TGTGCCAGCAGCGCAGCGGGAGGGTTATCCTACGAGCAGTACTTC; CDR3aa: CASSAAGGLSYEQYF
v_gene: TRBV3-1/TRBV3-2; j_gene: TRBJ1-2; abundance: .; d_gene: TRBD1; len: 15; CDR3nt: TGTGCCAGCAGCCAGACAGGGGATTTTAACTATGGCTACACCTTC; CDR3aa: CASSQTGDFNYGYTF
v_gene: TRBV6-5; j_gene: TRBJ1-2; abundance: .; d_gene: TRBD1; len: 14; CDR3nt: TGTGCCAGCAGTTACGGGGGACAGGGCAACGGCTACACCTTC; CDR3aa: CASSYGGQGNGYTF